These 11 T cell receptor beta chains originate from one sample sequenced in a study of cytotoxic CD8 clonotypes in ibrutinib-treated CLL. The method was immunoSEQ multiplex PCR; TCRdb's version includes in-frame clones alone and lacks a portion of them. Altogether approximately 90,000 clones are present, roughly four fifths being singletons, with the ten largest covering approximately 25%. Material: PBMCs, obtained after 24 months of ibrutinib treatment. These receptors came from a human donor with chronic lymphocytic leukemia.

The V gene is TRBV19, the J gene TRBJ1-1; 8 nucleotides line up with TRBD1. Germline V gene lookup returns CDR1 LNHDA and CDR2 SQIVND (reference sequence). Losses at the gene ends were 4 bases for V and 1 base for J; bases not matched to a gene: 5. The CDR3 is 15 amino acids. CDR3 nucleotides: TGTGCCAGTAGTACGGAAGACAGGGGGAACACTGAAGCTTTCTTT. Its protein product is CASSTEDRGNTEAFF.

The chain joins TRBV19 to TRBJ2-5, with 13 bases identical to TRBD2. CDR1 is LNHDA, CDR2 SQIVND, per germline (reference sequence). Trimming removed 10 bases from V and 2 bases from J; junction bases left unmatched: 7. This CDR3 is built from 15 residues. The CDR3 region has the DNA TGTGCCACCAGGGGGACTAGCGGGGCACAAGAGACCCAGTACTTC. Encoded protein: CATRGTSGAQETQYF.

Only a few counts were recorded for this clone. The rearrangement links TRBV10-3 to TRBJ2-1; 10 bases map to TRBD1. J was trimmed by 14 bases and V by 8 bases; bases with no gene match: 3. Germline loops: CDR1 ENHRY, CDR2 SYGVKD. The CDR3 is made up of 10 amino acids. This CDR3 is CAIGQGVEFF. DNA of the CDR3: TGTGCCATCGGACAGGGGGTAGAGTTCTTC.

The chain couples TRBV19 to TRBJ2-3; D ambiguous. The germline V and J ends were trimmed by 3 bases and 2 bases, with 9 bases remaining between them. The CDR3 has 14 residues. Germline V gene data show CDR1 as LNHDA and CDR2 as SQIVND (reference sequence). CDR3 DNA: TGTGCCAGTAGTATGAAGCATTCCACAGATACGCAGTATTTT. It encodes CASSMKHSTDTQYF.

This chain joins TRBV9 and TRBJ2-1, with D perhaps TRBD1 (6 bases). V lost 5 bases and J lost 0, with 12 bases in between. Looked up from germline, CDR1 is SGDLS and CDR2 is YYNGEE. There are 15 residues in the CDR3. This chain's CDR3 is CASSQQGNSYNEQFF. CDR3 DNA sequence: TGTGCCAGCAGTCAACAGGGAAACTCCTACAATGAGCAGTTCTTC.

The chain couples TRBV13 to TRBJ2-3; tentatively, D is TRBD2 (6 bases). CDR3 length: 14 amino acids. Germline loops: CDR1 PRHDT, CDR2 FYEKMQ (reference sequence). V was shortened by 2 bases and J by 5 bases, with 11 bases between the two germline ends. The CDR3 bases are TGTGCCAGCAGCTTATCCGGGGGTGGAGATACGCAGTATTTT. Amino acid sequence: CASSLSGGGDTQYF. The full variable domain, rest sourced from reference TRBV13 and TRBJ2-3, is AAGVIQSPRHLIKEKRETATLKCYPIPRHDTVYWYQQGPGQDPQFLISFYEKMQSDKGSIPDRFSAQQFSDYHSELNMSSLELGDSALYFCASSLSGGGDTQYFGPGTRLTVL.

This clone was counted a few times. The CDR3 is CASLGYRAQHF. In DNA form, the CDR3 reads TGTGCCAGCCTCGGGTACAGGGCCCAGCATTTT. This chain joins TRBV28 and TRBJ1-5; TRBD1 might be the D (6 bases). Germline V gives CDR1 MDHEN, CDR2 SYDVKM. V lost 8 bases, J lost 11 bases, and 13 bases lay in between. The CDR3 has 11 amino acids. Variable domain in full (rest from reference TRBV28 and TRBJ1-5): DVKVTQSSRYLVKRTGEKVFLECVQDMDHENMFWYRQDPGLGLRLIYFSYDVKMKEKGDIPEGYSVSREKKERFSLILESASTNQTSMYLCASLGYRAQHFGDGTRLSIL.

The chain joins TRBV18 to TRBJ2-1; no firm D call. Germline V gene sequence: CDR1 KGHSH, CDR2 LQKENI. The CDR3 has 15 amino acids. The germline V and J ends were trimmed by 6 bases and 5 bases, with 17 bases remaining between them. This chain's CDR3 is CASSLLVGSHNEQFF. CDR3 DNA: TGTGCCAGCTCCCTTCTGGTGGGTAGCCACAATGAGCAGTTCTTC.

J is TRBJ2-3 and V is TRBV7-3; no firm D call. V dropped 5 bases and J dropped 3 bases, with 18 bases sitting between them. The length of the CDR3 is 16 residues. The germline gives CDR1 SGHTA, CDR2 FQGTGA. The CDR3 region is CASSPSGPKGTDTQYF. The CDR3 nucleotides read TGTGCCAGCAGCCCCTCGGGTCCCAAGGGAACAGATACGCAGTATTTT.

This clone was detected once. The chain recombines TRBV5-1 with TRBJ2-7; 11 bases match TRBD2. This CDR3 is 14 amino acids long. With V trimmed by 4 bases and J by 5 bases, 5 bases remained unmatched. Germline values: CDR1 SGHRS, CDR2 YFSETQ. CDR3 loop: CASSRLAGSDEQYF. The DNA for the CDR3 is TGCGCCAGCAGCCGACTAGCGGGGAGCGACGAGCAGTACTTC.

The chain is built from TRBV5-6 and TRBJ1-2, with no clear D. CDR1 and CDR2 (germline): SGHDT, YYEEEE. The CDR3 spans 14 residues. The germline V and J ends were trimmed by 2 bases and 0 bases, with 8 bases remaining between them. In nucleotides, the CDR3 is TGTGCCAGCAGCTTACCAGGATCTAACTATGGCTACACCTTC. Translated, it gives CASSLPGSNYGYTF.